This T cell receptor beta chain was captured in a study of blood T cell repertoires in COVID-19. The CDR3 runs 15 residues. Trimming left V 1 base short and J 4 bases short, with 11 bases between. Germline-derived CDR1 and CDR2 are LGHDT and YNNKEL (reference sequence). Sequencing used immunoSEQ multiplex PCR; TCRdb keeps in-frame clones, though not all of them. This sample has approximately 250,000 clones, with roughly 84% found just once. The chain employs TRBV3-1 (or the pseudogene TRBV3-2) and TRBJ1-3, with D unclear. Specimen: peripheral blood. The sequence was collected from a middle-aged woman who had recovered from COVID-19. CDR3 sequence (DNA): TGTGCCAGCAGCCAAGGCTCCACAGCCGGAAACACCATATATTTT. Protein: CASSQGSTAGNTIYF.